The 17 T cell receptor beta chains listed next were all sequenced from one sample in a study of T cell responses to AZD1222 COVID-19 vaccine. TCRdb's table, derived via immunoSEQ multiplex PCR, lists solely in-frame clones and lacks some. This sample yields some 190,000 clones, of which roughly 92% are seen a single time; approximately 1.4% belongs to the top ten. Sequences were derived from peripheral blood, sampled on day 0 of AZD1222 vaccination. The receptors here all came from an adult in good health.

V is TRBV3-1 (or the pseudogene TRBV3-2) and J is TRBJ2-1; D may match TRBD1 or TRBD2 (5 bases each). Germline values: CDR1 LGHDT, CDR2 YNNKEL (reference sequence). Trimming shortened V by 4 bases and J by 0 bases, and 28 bases separated the two germline ends. The CDR3 loop spans 21 amino acids. The CDR3 sequence is CASSPEGPRRFSTSSYNEQFF. CDR3 nucleotide sequence: TGTGCCAGCAGCCCCGAGGGGCCCAGGAGGTTCTCGACCAGCTCCTACAATGAGCAGTTCTTC.

The genes are TRBV4-2 and TRBJ1-6, with D possibly matching TRBD1 (5 bases). V was pared by 0 bases and J by 5 bases, with 11 bases between. Germline lookup yields CDR1 LGHNA and CDR2 YNFKEQ. This CDR3 region has 16 residues. This CDR3 reads CASSQDPAGNNSPLHF. CDR3 bases: TGTGCCAGCAGCCAAGATCCGGCAGGGAATAATTCACCCCTCCACTTT.

CDR3 residues: CASSMQSGFSSGNTIYF. The CDR3 bases are TGTGCCAGTAGTATGCAATCCGGGTTTAGCTCTGGAAACACCATATATTTT. V and J are TRBV19 and TRBJ1-3, with unresolved D. In germline, CDR1 is LNHDA, CDR2 SQIVND (reference sequence). The CDR3 spans 17 residues. V dropped 3 bases and J dropped 0 bases, with 15 bases sitting between them.

This clone was counted a few times. The V gene is TRBV3-1 (or the pseudogene TRBV3-2), the J gene TRBJ1-3; possibly TRBD1 for D (6 bases). Trimming stripped 0 bases from V and 2 bases from J, with 8 bases between. The CDR3 is 15 amino acids. Germline values: CDR1 LGHDT, CDR2 YNNKEL (reference sequence). Here the CDR3 DNA reads TGTGCCAGCAGCCAAGAGCGGGGGCCTGGAAACACCATATATTTT. Translating gives CASSQERGPGNTIYF.

The V gene is TRBV19, the J gene TRBJ1-4; D gene uncertain. The CDR3 has 15 amino acids. Per the germline V gene, CDR1 is LNHDA and CDR2 is SQIVND (reference sequence). Trimming took 6 bases from V and 1 from J, leaving 12 bases between them. CDR3 amino acids: CASSILWGTNEKLFF. Written as DNA, the CDR3 is TGTGCCAGTAGCATTCTTTGGGGAACTAATGAAAAACTGTTTTTT.

The J gene is TRBJ1-5, the V gene TRBV30; 12 nucleotides match TRBD1. V gave up 5 bases and J gave up 2 bases; unmatched junction bases: 7. The CDR3 is made up of 16 amino acids. From germline, CDR1 is GTSNPN and CDR2 SVGIG (reference sequence). CDR3 residues: CAWGTGGGFGNQPQHF. In nucleotides, the CDR3 is TGTGCCTGGGGGACAGGGGGCGGGTTTGGCAATCAGCCCCAGCATTTT.

The count of this clone is one. The chain carries TRBV19 and TRBJ2-7, with D unclear. The CDR3 runs to 15 residues. Germline CDR1 reads LNHDA; CDR2 reads SQIVND (reference sequence). V gave up 7 bases and J gave up 4 bases, with 20 bases separating them. The CDR3 nucleotides are TGTGCCAGTACCCCCTCCGGACGGACCCTTTACGAGCAGTACTTC. It yields the protein CASTPSGRTLYEQYF. The complete variable domain, with remaining parts taken from reference TRBV19 and TRBJ2-7, reads DGGITQSPKYLFRKEGQNVTLSCEQNLNHDAMYWYRQDPGQGLRLIYYSQIVNDFQKGDIAEGYSVSREKKESFPLTVTSAQKNPTAFYLCASTPSGRTLYEQYFGPGTRLTVT.

The chain carries TRBV4-2 and TRBJ2-7; possible D gene TRBD2, 5 bases. CDR1 is LGHNA, CDR2 YNFKEQ, per germline. CDR3 length equals 13 residues. The ends were cut back, 4 bases at V and 1 base at J, with 8 bases in the middle. CDR3 bases: TGTGCCAGCAGCCCCGGGGATTCCTACGAGCAGTACTTC. Its protein product is CASSPGDSYEQYF.

The rearrangement uses TRBV30 and TRBJ1-6; D remains ambiguous. V was clipped by 7 bases and J by 0 bases, with 10 bases between them. This CDR3 is 14 amino acids long. The germline gives CDR1 GTSNPN, CDR2 SVGIG (reference sequence). The CDR3 DNA reads as TGTGCCTCCAGTTATAGCTCCTATAATTCACCCCTCCACTTT. As protein: CASSYSSYNSPLHF.

In the case of this clone: The same CDR3 can be traced to other DNA sequences in this sample. The chain joins TRBV7-8 to TRBJ1-1; D is unresolved. Per the germline V gene, CDR1 is SGHVS and CDR2 is FQNEAQ. The CDR3 has 14 residues. The V gene lost 5 bases and the J gene lost 0 bases, with 10 bases spanning the gap. The CDR3 DNA is TGTGCCAGCAGCCCCAGAACGGTGAACACTGAAGCTTTCTTT. Amino acid sequence: CASSPRTVNTEAFF.

The chain has TRBV6-8 and TRBJ1-1, with D uncertain. V lost 1 base to trimming and J lost 9 bases, with 12 bases between them. Germline lookup yields CDR1 MNHGY and CDR2 SAAAGT. This CDR3 has 13 residues. Here the CDR3 reads CASSYLHPTKAFF. For the CDR3, the DNA is TGTGCCAGCAGTTACTTACACCCGACTAAAGCTTTCTTT.

This chain joins TRBV20-1 and TRBJ2-1; the match to TRBD2 covers 8 bases. The CDR3 loop spans 14 amino acids. Trimming took 3 bases from V and 4 from J; bases not matched to a gene: 5. From germline, CDR1 is DFQATT and CDR2 SNEGSKA (reference sequence). CDR3 protein: CSASLPGGYNEQFF. Here the CDR3 DNA reads TGCAGTGCTAGTTTACCGGGGGGGTACAATGAGCAGTTCTTC.

The chain has TRBV14 and TRBJ1-4; D perhaps matches TRBD1 (6 bases). CDR3 length equals 16 residues. Trimming stripped 5 bases from V and 7 bases from J, with 20 bases between. Germline assignment: CDR1 SGHDN and CDR2 FVKESK. CDR3 DNA: TGTGCCAGCAGCGAAGGGGGTCGGACAGTGGGTGAAAAACTGTTTTTT. This gives the protein CASSEGGRTVGEKLFF.

This rearrangement joins TRBV2 to TRBJ2-2; TRBD1 matches 9 bases. Germline-derived CDR1 and CDR2 are SNHLY and FYNNEI. V gave up 6 bases and J gave up 4 bases; unmatched junction bases: 3. The CDR3 consists of 14 residues. CDR3: CASRGQGGTGELFF. CDR3 DNA sequence: TGTGCCAGCAGGGGACAGGGAGGCACCGGGGAGCTGTTTTTT.

The V call is TRBV5-1, the J call TRBJ2-3; D is unclear. V was clipped by 0 bases and J by 10 bases, with 9 bases between them. CDR1 is SGHRS and CDR2 is YFSETQ in the germline V gene. The CDR3 runs to 12 residues. The CDR3 is CASSLDAGAQYF. DNA for the CDR3: TGCGCCAGCAGCTTGGATGCTGGCGCGCAGTATTTT. Variable domain in full (rest from reference TRBV5-1 and TRBJ2-3): KAGVTQTPRYLIKTRGQQVTLSCSPISGHRSVSWYQQTPGQGLQFLFEYFSETQRNKGNFPGRFSGRQFSNSRSEMNVSTLELGDSALYLCASSLDAGAQYFGPGTRLTVL.

The chain recombines TRBV11-3 with TRBJ2-1, with 11 bases matching TRBD2. J was trimmed by 9 bases and V by 4 bases; bases with no gene match: 11. There are 16 residues in the CDR3. Germline V lookup: CDR1 SGHNT, CDR2 YENEEA. The CDR3: CASSSSSGGPLGEQFF. The CDR3 DNA reads as TGTGCCAGCAGCTCTTCTAGCGGGGGGCCTCTCGGTGAGCAGTTCTTC.

The chain joins TRBV6-6 to TRBJ2-7; the match to TRBD1 covers 8 bases. The ends lost 5 bases at V and 5 bases at J; junction bases unmatched: 5. Per the germline V gene, CDR1 is MNHNY and CDR2 is SVGAGI (reference sequence). This CDR3 region has 13 residues. The CDR3 DNA reads as TGTGCCAGCAGTAGACGACAGGGGAACGAGCAGTACTTC. This translates into CASSRRQGNEQYF.